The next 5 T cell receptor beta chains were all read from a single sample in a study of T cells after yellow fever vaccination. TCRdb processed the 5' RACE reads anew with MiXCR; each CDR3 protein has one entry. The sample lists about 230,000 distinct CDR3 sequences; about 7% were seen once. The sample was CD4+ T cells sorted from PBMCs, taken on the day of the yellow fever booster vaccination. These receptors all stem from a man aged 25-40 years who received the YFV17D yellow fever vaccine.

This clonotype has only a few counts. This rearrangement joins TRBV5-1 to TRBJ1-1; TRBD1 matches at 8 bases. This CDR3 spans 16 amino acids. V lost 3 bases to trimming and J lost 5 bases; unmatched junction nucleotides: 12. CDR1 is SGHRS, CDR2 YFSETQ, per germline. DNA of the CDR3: TGCGCCAGCAGCTCAGGACAGGGCGCTGTGGGGACTGAAGCTTTCTTT. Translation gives CASSSGQGAVGTEAFF.

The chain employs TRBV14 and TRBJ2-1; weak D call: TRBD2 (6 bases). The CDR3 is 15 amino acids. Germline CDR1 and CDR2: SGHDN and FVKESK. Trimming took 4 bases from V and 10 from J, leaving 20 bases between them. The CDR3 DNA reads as TGTGCCAGCAGCCCCCAACAAGGTGGGCTAGCGGAGCAGTTCTTC. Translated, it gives CASSPQQGGLAEQFF.

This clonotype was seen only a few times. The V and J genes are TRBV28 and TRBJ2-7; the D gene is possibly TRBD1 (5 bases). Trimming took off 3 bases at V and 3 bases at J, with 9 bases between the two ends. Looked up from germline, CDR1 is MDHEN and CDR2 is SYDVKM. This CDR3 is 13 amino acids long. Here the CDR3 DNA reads TGTGCCAGCAGTTTTACAGGATACTACGAGCAGTACTTC. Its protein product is CASSFTGYYEQYF.

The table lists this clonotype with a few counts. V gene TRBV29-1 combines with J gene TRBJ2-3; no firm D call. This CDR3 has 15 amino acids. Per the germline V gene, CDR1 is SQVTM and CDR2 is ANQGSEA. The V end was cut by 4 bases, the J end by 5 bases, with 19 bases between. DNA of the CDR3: TGCAGCGTTGTCCCCGCAACCGGTGGTGGAGATACGCAGTATTTT. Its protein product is CSVVPATGGGDTQYF.

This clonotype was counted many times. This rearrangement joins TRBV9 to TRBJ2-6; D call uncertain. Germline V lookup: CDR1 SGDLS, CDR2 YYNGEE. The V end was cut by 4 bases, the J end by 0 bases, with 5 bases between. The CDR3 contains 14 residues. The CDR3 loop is CASSLASGANVLTF. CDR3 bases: TGTGCCAGCAGCTTAGCCTCTGGGGCCAACGTCCTGACTTTC.